Below, 14 T cell receptor beta chains from the same sample are listed, as sequenced in a study of response to subunit inactivated influenza vaccine. TCRdb passed the RT-PCR reads through MiXCR, listing each CDR3 protein once. Of 550,000 to 650,000 distinct CDR3 sequences listed, about 10% were seen once; the top ten hold 10%. Material: PBMCs from blood, obtained on the day of vaccination. All receptors come from a man between 45 and 60 years old who received an inactivated influenza vaccine.

The gene calls are TRBV20-1 and TRBJ2-3; 8 bases match TRBD2. The V gene's germline CDR1 is DFQATT and CDR2 SNEGSKA (reference sequence). The ends lost 6 bases at V and 2 bases at J; junction bases unmatched: 16. There are 17 residues in the CDR3. CDR3 sequence reads: CSAPPNSREGLTDTQYF. The CDR3 region has the DNA TGCAGTGCCCCCCCGAACAGCCGGGAGGGCCTCACAGATACGCAGTATTTT.

The V and J genes are TRBV7-9 and TRBJ2-5, with 7 bases fitting TRBD1. This CDR3 contains 14 residues. Trimming took 5 bases from V and 4 from J; bases not matched to a gene: 7. CDR1 is SEHNR, CDR2 FQNEAQ, per germline (reference sequence). CDR3 sequence: CASSPYTGVETQYF. CDR3 nucleotides: TGTGCCAGCAGCCCGTACACAGGGGTAGAGACCCAGTACTTC.

This clonotype turned up a few times. The J gene is TRBJ1-6, the V gene TRBV12-3 or TRBV12-4; D is uncertain. This CDR3 has 15 amino acids. V lost 7 bases and J 6 bases, leaving 16 bases between the germline ends. The CDR3 spells CASTPANLANSPLHF. In DNA, the CDR3 is TGTGCCAGCACCCCCGCGAATCTAGCTAATTCACCCCTCCACTTT.

This clonotype was counted many times. CDR3 nucleotide sequence: TGTGCCAGCAGCCAACAAGGCCCGAACACCGGGGAGCTGTTTTTT. It encodes CASSQQGPNTGELFF. The V and J genes are TRBV7-2 and TRBJ2-2; D unresolved. This CDR3 is built from 15 residues. Between the trimmed V and J ends, which lost 5 bases and 0 bases, there was a span of 10 bases. The germline V gene encodes CDR1 SGHTA and CDR2 FQGNSA.

The chain carries TRBV7-2 and TRBJ2-5; 9 bases match TRBD2. The ends lost 1 base at V and 4 bases at J; junction bases unmatched: 4. Germline assignment: CDR1 SGHTA and CDR2 FQGNSA. This CDR3 spans 15 amino acids. The CDR3 here is CASSLDAGGPETQYF. The DNA of the CDR3 is TGTGCCAGCAGCTTAGACGCGGGAGGGCCAGAGACCCAGTACTTC.

The chain carries TRBV12-3 or TRBV12-4 and TRBJ1-1, with 7 bases that match TRBD1. CDR3 size: 15 residues. The trim removed 6 bases at V and 7 bases at J, leaving 14 bases unmatched. The CDR3 coding sequence is TGTGCCAGCAGACAGGGGACACTCATTGGGGGTGAAGCTTTCTTT. The encoded protein is CASRQGTLIGGEAFF.

This clonotype was seen more than once but under ten times. The V and J genes are TRBV12-3 or TRBV12-4 and TRBJ2-7; D is possibly TRBD2 (7 bases). V lost 6 bases and J lost 2, with 17 bases in between. This CDR3 is 15 amino acids long. The CDR3 here is CASSSDRTRTYEQYF. The CDR3 nucleotides read TGTGCCAGCAGCTCCGACAGGACTAGAACCTACGAGCAGTACTTC.

This chain links TRBV13 with TRBJ2-3; D possibly corresponds to TRBD2 (6 bases). Germline assignment: CDR1 PRHDT and CDR2 FYEKMQ (reference sequence). The CDR3 length is 15 residues. V was clipped by 4 bases and J by 4 bases, with 15 bases between them. The CDR3 loop is CASSYSGLGADTQYF. The DNA for the CDR3 is TGTGCCAGCAGCTATAGCGGCCTGGGCGCAGATACGCAGTATTTT.

This clonotype has just a few counts. CDR3 residues: CASSVGVSGLETQYF. DNA for the CDR3: TGTGCCAGCAGTGTGGGGGTTTCGGGGTTAGAGACCCAGTACTTC. The chain employs TRBV6-1 and TRBJ2-5, with D perhaps assigned TRBD1 or TRBD2 (5 bases each). Trimming pared 4 bases from V and 4 bases from J, leaving 16 bases between. This CDR3 spans 15 amino acids. Germline CDR1 is MNHNS and CDR2 is SASEGT.

The chain is built from TRBV25-1 and TRBJ2-3, with a weak D call TRBD2 (5 bases). This CDR3 is built from 13 residues. V was clipped by 4 bases and J by 2 bases, with 7 bases between them. CDR1 and CDR2 from the germline V gene are MGHDK and SYGVNS. The chain's CDR3 is CASSVANTDTQYF. The CDR3 DNA sequence: TGTGCCAGCAGTGTAGCGAACACAGATACGCAGTATTTT.

This clonotype was counted ten times or more. The chain employs TRBV5-6 and TRBJ1-2; the match to TRBD1 covers 8 bases. The CDR3 spans 15 residues. Germline-derived CDR1 and CDR2 are SGHDT and YYEEEE. The V segment lost 5 bases and the J segment 4 bases; nucleotides outside the gene matches: 10. The chain's CDR3 is CASSRGQGGSYGYTF. The CDR3 DNA reads as TGTGCCAGCAGTCGTGGACAGGGAGGGAGCTATGGCTACACCTTC.

This clonotype was found a few times. The chain combines TRBV6-2 or TRBV6-3 with TRBJ2-7, with D possibly matching TRBD1 (5 bases). The CDR3 length is 16 residues. Germline loops: CDR1 MNHEY, CDR2 SVGEGT. V lost 0 bases, J lost 2 bases, and 14 bases lay in between. The CDR3 loop reads CASSYSSQGITYEQYF. The CDR3, as DNA: TGTGCCAGCAGTTACTCGTCCCAGGGAATTACCTACGAGCAGTACTTC.

This clonotype was seen more than once but under ten times. This chain joins TRBV29-1 and TRBJ2-5; 14 nucleotides align to TRBD2. The CDR3 is 13 amino acids. J lost 4 bases, V lost 7 bases, and 2 bases had no gene match. Germline CDR1 SQVTM, CDR2 ANQGSEA. The DNA for the CDR3 is TGCAGCGGGGGACTAGCGGGAGCAGAGACCCAGTACTTC. Protein product: CSGGLAGAETQYF.

The chain employs TRBV12-3 or TRBV12-4 and TRBJ1-6; tentative D call: TRBD1 (6 bases). The CDR3 covers 14 residues. The V end lost 6 bases, the J end lost 9 bases, and 15 bases lay between the germline ends. CDR3 in amino acids: CASSKDRISSPLHF. CDR3 in DNA: TGTGCCAGCAGCAAAGACAGGATAAGTTCACCCCTCCACTTT.